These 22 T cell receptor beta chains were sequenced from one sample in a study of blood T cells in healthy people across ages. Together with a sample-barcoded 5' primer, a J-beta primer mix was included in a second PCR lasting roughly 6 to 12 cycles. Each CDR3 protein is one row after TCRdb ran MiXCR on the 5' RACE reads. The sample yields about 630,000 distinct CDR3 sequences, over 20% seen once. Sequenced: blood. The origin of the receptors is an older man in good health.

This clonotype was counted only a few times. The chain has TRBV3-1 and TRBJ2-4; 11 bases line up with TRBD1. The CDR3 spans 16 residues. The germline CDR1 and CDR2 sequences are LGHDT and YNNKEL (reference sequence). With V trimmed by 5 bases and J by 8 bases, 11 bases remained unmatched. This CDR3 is CASSFSPGQGGYIQYF. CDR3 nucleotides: TGTGCCAGCAGCTTCAGCCCGGGACAGGGGGGGTACATTCAGTACTTC.

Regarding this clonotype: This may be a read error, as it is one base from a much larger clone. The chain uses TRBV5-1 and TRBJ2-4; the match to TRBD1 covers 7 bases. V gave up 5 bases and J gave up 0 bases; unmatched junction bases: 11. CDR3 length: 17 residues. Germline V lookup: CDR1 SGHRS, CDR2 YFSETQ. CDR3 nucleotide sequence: TGCGCCAGCAGATCAGGACAGGCTGAACTAGCCAAAAACATTCAGTACTTC. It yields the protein CASRSGQAELAKNIQYF.

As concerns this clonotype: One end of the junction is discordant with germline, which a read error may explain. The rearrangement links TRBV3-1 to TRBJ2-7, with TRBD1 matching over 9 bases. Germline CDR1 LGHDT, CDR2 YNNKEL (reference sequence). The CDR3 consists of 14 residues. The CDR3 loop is CSSSSGTGPYEQYF. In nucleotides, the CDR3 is TGTTCCAGCAGCTCCGGGACAGGGCCCTACGAGCAGTACTTC.

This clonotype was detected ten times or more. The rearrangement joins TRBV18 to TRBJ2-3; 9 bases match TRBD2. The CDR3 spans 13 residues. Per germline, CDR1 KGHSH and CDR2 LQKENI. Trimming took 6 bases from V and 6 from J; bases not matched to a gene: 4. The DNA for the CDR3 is TGTGCCAGCTCGCGGGAGGGCCAGGATACGCAGTATTTT. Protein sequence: CASSREGQDTQYF. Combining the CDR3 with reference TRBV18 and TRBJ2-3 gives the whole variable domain NAGVMQNPRHLVRRRGQEARLRCSPMKGHSHVYWYRQLPEEGLKFMVYLQKENIIDESGMPKERFSAEFPKEGPSILRIQQVVRGDSAAYFCASSREGQDTQYFGPGTRLTVL.

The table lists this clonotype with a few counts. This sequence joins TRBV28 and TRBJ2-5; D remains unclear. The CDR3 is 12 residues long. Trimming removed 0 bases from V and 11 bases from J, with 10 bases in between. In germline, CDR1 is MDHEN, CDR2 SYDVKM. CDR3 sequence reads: CASSLWSALQYF. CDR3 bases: TGTGCCAGCAGTTTATGGTCGGCTCTGCAGTACTTC.

In DNA, the CDR3 is TGTGCCATCTTACCCGGGACAGGAGACTATGGCTACACCTTC. Translation gives CAILPGTGDYGYTF. The J gene is TRBJ1-2, the V gene TRBV10-3; 8 nucleotides line up with TRBD1. This CDR3 has 14 residues. Germline CDR1 and CDR2: ENHRY and SYGVKD. With 8 bases clipped from V and 3 bases from J, the junction kept 8 bases outside the gene matches.

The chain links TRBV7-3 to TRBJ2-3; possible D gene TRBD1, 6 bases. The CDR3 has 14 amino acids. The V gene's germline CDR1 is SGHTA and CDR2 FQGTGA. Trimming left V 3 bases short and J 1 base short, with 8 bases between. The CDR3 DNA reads TGTGCCAGCAGCTTCCGACAGGGCACAGATACGCAGTATTTT. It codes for CASSFRQGTDTQYF.

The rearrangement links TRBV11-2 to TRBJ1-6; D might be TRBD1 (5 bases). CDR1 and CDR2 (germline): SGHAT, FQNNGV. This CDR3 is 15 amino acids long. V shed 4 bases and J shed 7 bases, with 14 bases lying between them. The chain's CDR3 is CASSSQGRANSPLHF. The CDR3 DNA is TGTGCCAGCAGCTCGCAGGGCAGGGCAAATTCACCCCTCCACTTT.

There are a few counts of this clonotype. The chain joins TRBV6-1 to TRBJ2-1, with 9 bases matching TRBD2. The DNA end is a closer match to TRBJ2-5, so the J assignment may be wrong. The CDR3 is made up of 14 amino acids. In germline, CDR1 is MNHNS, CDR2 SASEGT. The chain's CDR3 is CASSEPASGKAQYF. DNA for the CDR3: TGTGCCAGCAGTGAACCTGCTAGCGGGAAGGCCCAGTACTTC.

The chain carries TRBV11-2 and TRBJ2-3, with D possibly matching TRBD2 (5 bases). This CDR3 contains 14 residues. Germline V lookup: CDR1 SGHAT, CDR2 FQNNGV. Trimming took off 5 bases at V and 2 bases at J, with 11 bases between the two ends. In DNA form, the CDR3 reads TGTGCCAGCAGCAGAGACTACCCCACAGATACGCAGTATTTT. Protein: CASSRDYPTDTQYF.

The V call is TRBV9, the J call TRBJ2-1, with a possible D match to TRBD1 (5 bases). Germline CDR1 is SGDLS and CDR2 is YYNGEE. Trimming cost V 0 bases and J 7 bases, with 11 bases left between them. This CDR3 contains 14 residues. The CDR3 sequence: CASSVGGSGNEQFF. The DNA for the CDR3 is TGTGCCAGCAGCGTAGGAGGATCAGGGAATGAGCAGTTCTTC. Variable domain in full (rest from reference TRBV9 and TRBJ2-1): DSGVTQTPKHLITATGQRVTLRCSPRSGDLSVYWYQQSLDQGLQFLIQYYNGEERAKGNILERFSAQQFPDLHSELNLSSLELGDSALYFCASSVGGSGNEQFFGPGTRLTVL.

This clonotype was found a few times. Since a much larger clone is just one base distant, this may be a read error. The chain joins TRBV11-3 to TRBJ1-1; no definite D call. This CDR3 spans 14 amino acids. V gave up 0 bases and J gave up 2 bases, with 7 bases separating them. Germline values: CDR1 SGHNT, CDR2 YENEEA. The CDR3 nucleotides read TGTGCCAGCAGCTTAGATCCTGGTAACACTGAAGCTTTCTTT. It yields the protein CASSLDPGNTEAFF.

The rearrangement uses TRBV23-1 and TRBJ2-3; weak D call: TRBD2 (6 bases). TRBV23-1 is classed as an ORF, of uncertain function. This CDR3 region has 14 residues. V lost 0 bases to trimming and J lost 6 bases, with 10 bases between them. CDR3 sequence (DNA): TGCGCCAGCAGTCAATCAGGAGGGGCCGATACGCAGTATTTT. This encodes CASSQSGGADTQYF.

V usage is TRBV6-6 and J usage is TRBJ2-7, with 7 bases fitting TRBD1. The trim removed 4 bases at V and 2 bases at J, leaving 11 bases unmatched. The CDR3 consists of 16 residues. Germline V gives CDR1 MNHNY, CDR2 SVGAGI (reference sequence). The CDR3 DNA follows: TGTGCCAGCAGTTTACCTTATCGACAGGGCCCCTACGAGCAGTACTTC. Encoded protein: CASSLPYRQGPYEQYF.

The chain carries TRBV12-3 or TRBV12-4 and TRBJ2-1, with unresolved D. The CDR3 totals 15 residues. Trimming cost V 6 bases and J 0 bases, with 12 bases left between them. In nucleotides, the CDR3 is TGTGCCAGCAGCCAACTGCGGAGCTCCTACAATGAGCAGTTCTTC. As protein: CASSQLRSSYNEQFF.

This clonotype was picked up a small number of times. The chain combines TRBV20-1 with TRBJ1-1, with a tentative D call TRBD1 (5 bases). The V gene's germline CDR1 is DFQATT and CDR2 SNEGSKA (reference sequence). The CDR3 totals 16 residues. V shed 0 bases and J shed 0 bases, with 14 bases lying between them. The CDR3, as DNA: TGCAGTGCTAGAGATTCGGGCAGGGCTTTGAACACTGAAGCTTTCTTT. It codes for CSARDSGRALNTEAFF.

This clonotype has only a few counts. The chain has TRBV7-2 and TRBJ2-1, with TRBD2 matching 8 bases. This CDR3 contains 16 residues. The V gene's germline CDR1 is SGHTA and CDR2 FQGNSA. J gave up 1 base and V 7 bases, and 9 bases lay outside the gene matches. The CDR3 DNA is TGTGCCAGCAACACTGGGTCGGGAGGGTCCTACAATGAGCAGTTCTTC. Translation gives CASNTGSGGSYNEQFF.

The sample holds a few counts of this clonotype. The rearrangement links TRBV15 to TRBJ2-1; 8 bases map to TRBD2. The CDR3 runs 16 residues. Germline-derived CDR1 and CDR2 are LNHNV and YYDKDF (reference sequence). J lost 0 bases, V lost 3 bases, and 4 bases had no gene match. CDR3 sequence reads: CATSRVLAGSYNEQFF. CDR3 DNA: TGTGCCACCAGCAGGGTGCTAGCGGGCTCCTACAATGAGCAGTTCTTC.

CDR3 sequence: CAISDALRLAGVYEQYF. In DNA form, the CDR3 reads TGTGCCATCAGTGACGCTTTGAGACTAGCGGGAGTATACGAGCAGTACTTC. The chain employs TRBV10-3 and TRBJ2-7; 12 bases align to TRBD2. With 3 bases clipped from V and 4 bases from J, the junction kept 10 bases outside the gene matches. This CDR3 is built from 17 residues. Germline V lookup: CDR1 ENHRY, CDR2 SYGVKD.

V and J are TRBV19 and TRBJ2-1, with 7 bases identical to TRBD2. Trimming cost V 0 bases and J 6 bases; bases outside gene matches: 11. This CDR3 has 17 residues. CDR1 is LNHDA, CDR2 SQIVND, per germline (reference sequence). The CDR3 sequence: CASSIDPGLKPVNEQFF. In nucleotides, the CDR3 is TGTGCCAGTAGTATAGACCCGGGACTAAAACCCGTCAATGAGCAGTTCTTC.

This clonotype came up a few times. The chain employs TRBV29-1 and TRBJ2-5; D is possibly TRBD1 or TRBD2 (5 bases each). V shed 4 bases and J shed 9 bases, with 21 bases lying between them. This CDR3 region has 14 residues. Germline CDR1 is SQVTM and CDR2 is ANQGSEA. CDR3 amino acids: CSVAQGATNGAQYF. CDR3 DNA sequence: TGCAGCGTTGCTCAAGGGGCGACCAACGGGGCCCAGTACTTC.

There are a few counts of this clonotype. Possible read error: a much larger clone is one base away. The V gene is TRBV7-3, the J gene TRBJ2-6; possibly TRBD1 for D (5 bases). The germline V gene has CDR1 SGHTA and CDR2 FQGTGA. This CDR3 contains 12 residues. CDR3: CASGSGASVLTF. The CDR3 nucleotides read TGTGCCAGCGGCTCTGGGGCCAGCGTCCTGACTTTC.